The 12 T cell receptor beta chains given below trace back to one sample, sequenced in a study of blood T cell repertoires in COVID-19. Here immunoSEQ multiplex PCR was the method, and the copy in TCRdb shows in-frame clones only, minus some. The sample has some 150,000 clones, approximately 90% seen once. What was sequenced was peripheral blood. The source of these receptors is a woman older than 75 with acute or convalescent COVID-19.

The rearrangement links TRBV28 to TRBJ1-5; the match to TRBD1 covers 7 bases. The J segment lost 0 bases and the V segment lost 0 bases, leaving 8 bases of the junction unmatched. The CDR3 contains 18 residues. Germline values: CDR1 MDHEN, CDR2 SYDVKM. CDR3 sequence (DNA): TGTGCCAGCAGTTTATGGCAGGGGGGAAGGTATAGCAATCAGCCCCAGCATTTT. Amino acids: CASSLWQGGRYSNQPQHF.

V is TRBV14 and J is TRBJ1-2; a possible D gene is TRBD1 (6 bases). Trimming left V 0 bases short and J 4 bases short, with 12 bases between. There are 15 residues in the CDR3. CDR1 and CDR2 from the germline V gene are SGHDN and FVKESK. CDR3 DNA sequence: TGTGCCAGCAGCCAAGACCTGGGGGGGCTCTATGGCTACACCTTC. It codes for CASSQDLGGLYGYTF.

This rearrangement joins TRBV13 to TRBJ1-1, with no clear D. With 5 bases removed from V and 1 base from J, the gap between germline ends came to 8 bases. The CDR3 loop spans 13 amino acids. Looked up from germline, CDR1 is PRHDT and CDR2 is FYEKMQ (reference sequence). The CDR3 DNA reads as TGTGCCAGCAGCACCGGGAGGAACACTGAAGCTTTCTTT. Protein sequence: CASSTGRNTEAFF.

CDR3 region: CASSLLAGGPRYEQYF. CDR3 bases: TGTGCCAGCAGCTTACTAGCGGGGGGCCCTCGCTACGAGCAGTACTTC. The V and J genes are TRBV11-3 and TRBJ2-7; 11 bases align to TRBD2. Germline values: CDR1 SGHNT, CDR2 YENEEA. V was pared by 2 bases and J by 3 bases, with 6 bases of the junction left unmatched. The CDR3 is 16 residues long.

The gene calls are TRBV4-1 and TRBJ2-5; the D gene is possibly TRBD1 (6 bases). The ends were cut back, 0 bases at V and 5 bases at J, with 16 bases in the middle. Germline CDR1 MGHRA, CDR2 YSYEKL. The CDR3 runs to 16 residues. Here the CDR3 reads CASSQDKGVLGETQYF. CDR3 coding DNA: TGCGCCAGCAGCCAAGATAAGGGGGTTTTAGGGGAGACCCAGTACTTC.

This clone was observed a handful of times. The chain links TRBV7-3 to TRBJ2-6, with D tentatively TRBD2 (6 bases). The CDR3 extends over 15 amino acids. Germline V gives CDR1 SGHTA, CDR2 FQGTGA. V gave up 8 bases and J gave up 0 bases, with 11 bases separating them. The DNA for the CDR3 is TGTGCCAGCCGCCTCGGGGGCTCTGGGGCCAACGTCCTGACTTTC. This encodes CASRLGGSGANVLTF.

The V and J genes are TRBV29-1 and TRBJ2-1, with D maybe TRBD2 (5 bases). Deletions cut 7 bases from V and 3 bases from J, with 16 bases between. This CDR3 comprises 14 residues. Germline values: CDR1 SQVTM, CDR2 ANQGSEA. The CDR3 DNA reads TGCAGCGCTGGTCTCCTAGCCTACTACAATGAGCAGTTCTTC. It translates to CSAGLLAYYNEQFF.

The chain carries TRBV5-4 and TRBJ1-2; D is unresolved. The CDR3 extends over 12 amino acids. Germline CDR1 is SGHNT and CDR2 is YYREEE (reference sequence). V shed 1 base and J shed 7 bases, with 8 bases lying between them. The CDR3 here is CASSLRGLGYTF. The DNA for the CDR3 is TGTGCCAGCAGCTTGCGAGGGCTTGGCTACACCTTC.

The chain is built from TRBV4-3 and TRBJ2-7; D not certain. This CDR3 is 15 amino acids long. Germline V gives CDR1 LGHNA, CDR2 YSLEER. Trimming left V 1 base short and J 0 bases short, with 10 bases between. CDR3 residues: CASSQGIDNSYEQYF. In nucleotides, the CDR3 is TGCGCCAGCAGCCAAGGGATTGACAACTCCTACGAGCAGTACTTC.

V usage is TRBV10-3 and J usage is TRBJ1-2, with 9 bases aligning to TRBD1. The CDR3 covers 14 residues. Per the germline V gene, CDR1 is ENHRY and CDR2 is SYGVKD. After removal of 6 bases from V and 6 bases from J, the junction contained 8 bases not matched to a gene. The CDR3 nucleotides read TGTGCCATCAGCAGTACACGGGACAGGGATGGCTACACCTTC. This encodes CAISSTRDRDGYTF.

The chain employs TRBV7-9 and TRBJ1-5; D might be TRBD1 (5 bases). The V gene's germline CDR1 is SEHNR and CDR2 FQNEAQ (reference sequence). V lost 4 bases to trimming and J lost 3 bases, with 10 bases between them. The CDR3 length is 14 residues. CDR3 sequence reads: CASSYDSNNQPQHF. The DNA of the CDR3 is TGTGCCAGCAGCTATGACAGTAACAATCAGCCCCAGCATTTT.

The chain joins TRBV3-1 (or the pseudogene TRBV3-2) to TRBJ1-2; D possibly corresponds to TRBD1 (5 bases). V was clipped by 3 bases and J by 5 bases, with 13 bases between them. Looked up from germline, CDR1 is LGHDT and CDR2 is YNNKEL (reference sequence). This CDR3 region has 14 residues. DNA of the CDR3: TGTGCCAGCAGCCAGTCAGGGATCCATTATGGCTACACCTTC. Translation gives CASSQSGIHYGYTF.